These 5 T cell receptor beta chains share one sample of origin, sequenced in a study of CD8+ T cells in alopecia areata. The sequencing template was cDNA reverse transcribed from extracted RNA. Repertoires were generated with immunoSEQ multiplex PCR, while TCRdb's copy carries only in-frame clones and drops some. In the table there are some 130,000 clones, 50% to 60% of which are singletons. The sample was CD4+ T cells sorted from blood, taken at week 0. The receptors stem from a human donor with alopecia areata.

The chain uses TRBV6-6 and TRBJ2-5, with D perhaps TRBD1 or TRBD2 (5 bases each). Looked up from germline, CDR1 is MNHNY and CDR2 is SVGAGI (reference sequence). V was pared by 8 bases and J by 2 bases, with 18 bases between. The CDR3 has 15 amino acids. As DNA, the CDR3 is TGTGCCAGCTCCGAGCTTCCAGGGAGACAAGAGACCCAGTACTTC. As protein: CASSELPGRQETQYF.

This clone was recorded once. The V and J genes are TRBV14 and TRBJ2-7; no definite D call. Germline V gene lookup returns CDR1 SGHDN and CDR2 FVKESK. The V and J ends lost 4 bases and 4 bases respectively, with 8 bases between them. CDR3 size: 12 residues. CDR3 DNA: TGTGCCAGCAGCCGGAGCCAGTACGAGCAGTACTTC. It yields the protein CASSRSQYEQYF.

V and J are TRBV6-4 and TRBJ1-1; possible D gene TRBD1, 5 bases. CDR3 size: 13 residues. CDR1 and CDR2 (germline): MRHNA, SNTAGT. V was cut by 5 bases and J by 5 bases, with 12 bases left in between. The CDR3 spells CASSPGPGTEAFF. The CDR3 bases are TGTGCCAGCAGTCCGGGGCCAGGGACTGAAGCTTTCTTT.

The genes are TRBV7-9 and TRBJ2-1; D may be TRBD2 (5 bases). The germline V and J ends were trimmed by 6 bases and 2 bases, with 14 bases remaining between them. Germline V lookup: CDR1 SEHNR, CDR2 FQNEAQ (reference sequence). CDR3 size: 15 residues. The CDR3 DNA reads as TGTGCCAGCAGTCACCAGCGGATGACCTACAATGAGCAGTTCTTC. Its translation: CASSHQRMTYNEQFF.

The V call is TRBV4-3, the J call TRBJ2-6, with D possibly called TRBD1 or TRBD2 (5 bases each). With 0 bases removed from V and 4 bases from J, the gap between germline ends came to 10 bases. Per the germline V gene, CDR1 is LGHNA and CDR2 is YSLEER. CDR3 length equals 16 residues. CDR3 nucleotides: TGCGCCAGCAGCCAAGATGGGGGTTTGGGGGCCAACGTCCTGACTTTC. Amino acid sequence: CASSQDGGLGANVLTF.